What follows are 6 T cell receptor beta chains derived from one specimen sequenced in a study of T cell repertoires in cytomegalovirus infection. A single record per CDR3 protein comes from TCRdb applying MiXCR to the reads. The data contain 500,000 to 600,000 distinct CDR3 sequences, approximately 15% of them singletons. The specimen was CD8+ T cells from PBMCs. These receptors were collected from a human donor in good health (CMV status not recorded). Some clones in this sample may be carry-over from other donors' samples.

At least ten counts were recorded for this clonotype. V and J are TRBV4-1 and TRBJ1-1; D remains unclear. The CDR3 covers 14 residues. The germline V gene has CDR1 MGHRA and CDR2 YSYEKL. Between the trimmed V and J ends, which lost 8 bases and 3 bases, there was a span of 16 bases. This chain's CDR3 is CASAGAVGHTEAFF. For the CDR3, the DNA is TGCGCCAGCGCGGGCGCCGTTGGGCACACTGAAGCTTTCTTT.

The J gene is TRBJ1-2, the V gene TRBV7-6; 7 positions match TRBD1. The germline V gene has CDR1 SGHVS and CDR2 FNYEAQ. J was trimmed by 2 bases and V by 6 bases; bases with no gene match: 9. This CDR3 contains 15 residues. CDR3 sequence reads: CASRVTLGQNYGYTF. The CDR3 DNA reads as TGTGCCAGCAGAGTAACTCTGGGACAGAACTATGGCTACACCTTC.

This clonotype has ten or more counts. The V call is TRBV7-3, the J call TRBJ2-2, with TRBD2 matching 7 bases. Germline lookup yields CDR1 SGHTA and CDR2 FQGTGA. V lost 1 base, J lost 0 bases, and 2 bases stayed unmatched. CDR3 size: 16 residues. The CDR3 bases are TGTGCCAGCAGCTTAATAGCGGGCGCGAACACCGGGGAGCTGTTTTTT. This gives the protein CASSLIAGANTGELFF.

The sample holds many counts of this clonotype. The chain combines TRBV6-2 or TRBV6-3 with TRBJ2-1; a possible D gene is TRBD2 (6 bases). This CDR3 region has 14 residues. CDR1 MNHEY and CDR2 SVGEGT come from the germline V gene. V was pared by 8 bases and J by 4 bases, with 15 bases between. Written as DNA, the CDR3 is TGTGCCAGCGGCGGATGGGACTCTTACAATGAGCAGTTCTTC. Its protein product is CASGGWDSYNEQFF.

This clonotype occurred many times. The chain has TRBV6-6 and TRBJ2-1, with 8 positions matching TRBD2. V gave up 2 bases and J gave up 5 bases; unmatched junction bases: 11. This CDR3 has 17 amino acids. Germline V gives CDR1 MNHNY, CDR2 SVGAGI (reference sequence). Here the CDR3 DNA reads TGTGCCAGCAGTTACCTCGCCGGGCGGGGGGCCGACAATGAGCAGTTCTTC. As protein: CASSYLAGRGADNEQFF.

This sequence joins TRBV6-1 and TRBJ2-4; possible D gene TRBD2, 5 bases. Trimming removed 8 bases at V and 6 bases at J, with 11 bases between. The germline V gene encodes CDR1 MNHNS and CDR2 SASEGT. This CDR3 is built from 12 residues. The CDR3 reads CASSPEGNIQYF. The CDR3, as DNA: TGTGCCAGCTCTCCCGAGGGAAACATTCAGTACTTC.